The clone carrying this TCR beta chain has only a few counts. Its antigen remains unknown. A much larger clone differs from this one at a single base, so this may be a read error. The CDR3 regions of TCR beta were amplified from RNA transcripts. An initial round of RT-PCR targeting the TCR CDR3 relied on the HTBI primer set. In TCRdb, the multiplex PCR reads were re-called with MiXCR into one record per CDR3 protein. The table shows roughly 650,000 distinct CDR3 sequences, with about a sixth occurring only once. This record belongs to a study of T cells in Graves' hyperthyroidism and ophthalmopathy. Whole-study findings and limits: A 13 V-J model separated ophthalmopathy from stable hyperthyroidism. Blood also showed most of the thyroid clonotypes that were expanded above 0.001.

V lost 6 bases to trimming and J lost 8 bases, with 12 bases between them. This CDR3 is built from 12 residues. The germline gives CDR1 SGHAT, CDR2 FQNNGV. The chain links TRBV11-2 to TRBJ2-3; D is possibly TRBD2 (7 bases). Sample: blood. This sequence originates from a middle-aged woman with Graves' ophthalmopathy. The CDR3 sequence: CASRGGGGTQYF. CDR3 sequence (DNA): TGTGCCAGCAGGGGAGGGGGGGGTACGCAGTATTTT.